One TCR beta chain is described in this entry. The antigen remains unidentified. The data were obtained in a study of OX40 agonist ivuxolimab in advanced cancers. General observations from the study: At 0.1 to 3.0 mg/kg, CD4+ and CD8+ blood T cells expanded clonally by week 6.

The assay was immunoSEQ multiplex PCR, and TCRdb's table has in-frame clones only and misses some. The sample consists of 65,000 to 70,000 clones, nearly 85% of them appearing once. CDR3 length: 16 residues. V was clipped by 0 bases and J by 1 base, with 12 bases between them. From germline, CDR1 is MNHNY and CDR2 SVGAGI (reference sequence). The sequence derives from an adult with an advanced solid tumor such as melanoma, head and neck, liver or kidney cancer. The chain carries TRBV6-6 and TRBJ1-1; no firm D call. This sample comprised CD4+ or CD8+ T cells sorted from blood, obtained in a trial of the OX40 agonist ivuxolimab. CDR3 nucleotide sequence: TGTGCCAGCAGTTACTCTCTCGGGCATAAGAACACTGAAGCTTTCTTT. Its protein product is CASSYSLGHKNTEAFF.